This T cell receptor (beta chain) appears in the sequencing data of a study of blood T cells in healthy people across ages. Germline V gives CDR1 SGHTA, CDR2 FQGNSA. V dropped 5 bases and J dropped 7 bases, with 24 bases sitting between them. This CDR3 has 17 residues. The authors ran a second PCR of about 6 to 11 cycles using a sample-barcoded 5' primer and a J-beta primer mix. A template-switch adaptor that had 12 random nucleotides put a tag on each cDNA molecule. TCRdb re-derived calls from the 5' RACE reads in MiXCR, one entry per CDR3 protein. The table lists around 1,800,000 distinct CDR3 sequences, about two fifths of them singletons. Worth noting for this clonotype: As yet, its antigen is unknown.

Study-level points and caveats: Conclusively comparing naive with antigen-experienced cells was impossible with unsorted PBMCs. The study found more naive CD4+ cells and higher diversity in long-lived than aged donors.

What was sequenced was blood. J is TRBJ1-5 and V is TRBV7-2; TRBD1 might be the D (6 bases). This clonotype was sampled from a human donor in good health. The CDR3 spells CASSQLAGGAVPQPQHF. In nucleotides, the CDR3 is TGTGCCAGCAGCCAATTGGCGGGGGGCGCCGTTCCGCAGCCCCAGCATTTT.